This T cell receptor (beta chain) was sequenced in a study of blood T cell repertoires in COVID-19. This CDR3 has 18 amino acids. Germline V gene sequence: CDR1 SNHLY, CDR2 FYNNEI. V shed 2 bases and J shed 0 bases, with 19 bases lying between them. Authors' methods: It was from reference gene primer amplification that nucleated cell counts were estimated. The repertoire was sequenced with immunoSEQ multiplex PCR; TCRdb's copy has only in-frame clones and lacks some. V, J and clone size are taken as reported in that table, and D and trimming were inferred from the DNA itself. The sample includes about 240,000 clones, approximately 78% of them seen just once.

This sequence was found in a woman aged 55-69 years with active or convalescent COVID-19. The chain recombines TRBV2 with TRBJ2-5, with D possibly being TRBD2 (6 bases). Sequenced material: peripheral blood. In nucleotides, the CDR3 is TGTGCCAGCAGTGAAACTGCACCGGGACTCTTGTACCAAGAGACCCAGTACTTC. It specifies CASSETAPGLLYQETQYF.